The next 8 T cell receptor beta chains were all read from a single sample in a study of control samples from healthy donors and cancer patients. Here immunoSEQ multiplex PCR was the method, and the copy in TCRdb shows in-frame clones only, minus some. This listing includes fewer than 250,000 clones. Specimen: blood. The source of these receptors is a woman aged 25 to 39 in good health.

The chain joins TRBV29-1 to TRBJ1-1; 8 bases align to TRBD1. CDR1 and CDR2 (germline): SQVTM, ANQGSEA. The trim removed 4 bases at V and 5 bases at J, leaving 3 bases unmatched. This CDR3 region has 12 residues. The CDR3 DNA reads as TGCAGCGTTGGCCAGGGGGCAACTGAAGCTTTCTTT. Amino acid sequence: CSVGQGATEAFF.

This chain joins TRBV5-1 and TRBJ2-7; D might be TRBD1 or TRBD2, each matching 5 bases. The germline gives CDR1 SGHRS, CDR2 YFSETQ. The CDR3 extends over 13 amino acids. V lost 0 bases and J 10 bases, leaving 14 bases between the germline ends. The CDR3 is CASSLVGERGQYF. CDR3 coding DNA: TGCGCCAGCAGCTTGGTGGGGGAACGGGGCCAGTACTTC.

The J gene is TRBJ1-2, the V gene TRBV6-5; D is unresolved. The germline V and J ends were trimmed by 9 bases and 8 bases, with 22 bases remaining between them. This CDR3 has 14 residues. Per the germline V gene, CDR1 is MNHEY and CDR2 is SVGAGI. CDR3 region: CARNAGQLREGYTF. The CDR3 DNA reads TGTGCCAGGAACGCGGGTCAGCTGCGGGAAGGCTACACCTTC.

CDR3 sequence reads: CASSLVPVYGYTF. The CDR3 bases are TGTGCCAGCAGCTTAGTCCCGGTATATGGCTACACCTTC. The chain couples TRBV7-2 to TRBJ1-2; D not certain. The CDR3 runs 13 residues. Germline CDR1 reads SGHTA; CDR2 reads FQGNSA. Trimming took 1 base from V and 5 from J, leaving 8 bases between them. Drawing the rest from reference TRBV7-2 and TRBJ1-2, the complete variable domain is GAGVSQSPSNKVTEKGKDVELRCDPISGHTALYWYRQSLGQGLEFLIYFQGNSAPDKSGLPSDRFSAERTGGSVSTLTIQRTQQEDSAVYLCASSLVPVYGYTFGSGTRLTVV.

CDR3: CASSLGHTIQGGYTF. The CDR3 DNA reads as TGTGCCAGCAGCTTGGGCCATACGATTCAGGGAGGCTACACCTTC. V and J are TRBV7-8 and TRBJ1-2, with a tentative D call TRBD1 (5 bases). Trimming took 3 bases from V and 8 from J, leaving 19 bases between them. CDR1 is SGHVS, CDR2 FQNEAQ, per germline. CDR3 length: 15 amino acids.

The CDR3 loop is CASSPISGGNNNEQFF. Written as DNA, the CDR3 is TGTGCCAGCAGCCCAATCTCGGGGGGTAATAACAATGAGCAGTTCTTC. This chain uses TRBV4-2 with TRBJ2-1; 7 bases are shared with TRBD2. The junction had 11 bases not matched to a gene; V was cut back by 4 bases and J by 5 bases. The CDR3 is made up of 16 amino acids. Germline CDR1 is LGHNA and CDR2 is YNFKEQ.

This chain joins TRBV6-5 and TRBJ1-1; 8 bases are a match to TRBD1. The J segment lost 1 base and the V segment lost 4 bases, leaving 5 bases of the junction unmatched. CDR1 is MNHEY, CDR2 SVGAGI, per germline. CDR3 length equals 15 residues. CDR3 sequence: CASSFRTGRNTEAFF. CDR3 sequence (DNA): TGTGCCAGCAGTTTTCGGACAGGGAGGAACACTGAAGCTTTCTTT.

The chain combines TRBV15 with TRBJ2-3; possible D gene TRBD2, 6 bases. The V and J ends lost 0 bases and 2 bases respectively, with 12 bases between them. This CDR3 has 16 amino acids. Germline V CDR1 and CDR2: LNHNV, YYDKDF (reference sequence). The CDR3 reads CATSRDSSGLTDTQYF. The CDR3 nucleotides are TGTGCCACCAGCAGAGATAGCAGCGGGCTCACAGATACGCAGTATTTT. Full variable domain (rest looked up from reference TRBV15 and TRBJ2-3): DAMVIQNPRYQVTQFGKPVTLSCSQTLNHNVMYWYQQKSSQAPKLLFHYYDKDFNNEADTPDNFQSRRPNTSFCFLDIRSPGLGDTAMYLCATSRDSSGLTDTQYFGPGTRLTVL.